The rows below give T cell receptor beta chains drawn from one sample of a study of human T cells and chemical hapten exposure. TCRdb passed the 5' RACE reads through MiXCR, listing each CDR3 protein once. The sample has about 140,000 distinct CDR3 sequences, 3.5% to 5% seen once; the top ten hold over 1.2%. These TCRs come from a female donor in good health. Both conserved end residues are part of each CDR3. D genes are given only for firm matches. Where a row states a size, it is once, few, many or the class of an expanded clone; other rows omit it.

>TRBJ1-1|TRBV27|TRBD1|many
TGTGCCAGCAGACCGGACAGGGGAACGAACACTGAAGCTTTCTTT
CASRPDRGTNTEAFF
>TRBJ1-5|TRBV29-1|.|many
TGCAGCGTCGCGGATGGGGTTCTCGGAAATCAGCCCCAGCATTTT
CSVADGVLGNQPQHF
>TRBJ1-2|TRBV5-1|TRBD1|many
TGCGCCAGCAGCCTGGGACAGAGGTATGGCTACACCTTC
CASSLGQRYGYTF
>TRBJ1-1|TRBV4-2|.|many
TGTGCCAGCAGCCAAGATGAGAACACTGAAGCTTTCTTT
CASSQDENTEAFF
>TRBJ1-5|TRBV6-6|.|many
TGTGCCAGCAGTGGGTCAGGGTGGCCCCAGCATTTT
CASSGSGWPQHF
>TRBJ1-6|TRBV12-3/TRBV12-4|.|many
TGTGCCAGCAGTTTGGCCGGGGATAATAATTCACCCCTCCACTTT
CASSLAGDNNSPLHF
>TRBJ2-1|TRBV20-1|TRBD2|many
TGCAGTGCTGAGGGACTAGCTGAGCAGTTCTTC
CSAEGLAEQFF
>TRBJ1-1|TRBV30|.|many
TGTGCCTGGTCCAGGGGACTCGCTGAAGCTTTCTTT
CAWSRGLAEAFF
>TRBJ2-1|TRBV12-3/TRBV12-4|TRBD2|many
TGTGCCAGCAGTTTAGGTCCGTTGCGGGGGGGAGTGTACAATGAGCAGTTCTTC
CASSLGPLRGGVYNEQFF
>TRBJ2-1|TRBV9|TRBD2|many
TGTGCCAGCAGCGTAACTAGCGGGGGTTACAATGAGCAGTTCTTC
CASSVTSGGYNEQFF
>TRBJ1-1|TRBV7-9|.|many
TGTGCCAGCAGCTTAGACAGGATTAATGAAGCTTTCTTT
CASSLDRINEAFF
>TRBJ2-7|TRBV10-3|.|many
TGTGCCATCAGTGAAGGGCAGACCTTAGCCTACGAGCAGTACTTC
CAISEGQTLAYEQYF
>TRBJ1-1|TRBV6-2/TRBV6-3|.|many
TGTGCCAGCAGCAAACGGATTCCTGAAGCTTTCTTT
CASSKRIPEAFF
>TRBJ2-5|TRBV20-1|.|.
TGCAGTGCCCCCGGTAACTGCCAAGAGACCCAGTACTTC
CSAPGNCQETQYF
>TRBJ1-2|TRBV7-9|.|many
TGTGCCAGCAGCCGAGACGATAACACCTTC
CASSRDDNTF
>TRBJ1-2|TRBV28|TRBD1|many
TGTGCCAGCAGGAGAACAGGGGGAAATGGCTACACCTTC
CASRRTGGNGYTF
>TRBJ1-1|TRBV7-9|.|few
TGTGCCAGCAGCTTAGAGACCCGACAGTCAGAAGCTTTCTTT
CASSLETRQSEAFF
>TRBJ2-3|TRBV13|TRBD1|many
TGTGCCAGCAGCTTTACGGGACAGATAGATACGCAGTATTTT
CASSFTGQIDTQYF
>TRBJ2-7|TRBV10-3|.|many
TGTGCCATCAGTGGCACTAGGCAGGAGGGCGAGCAGTACTTC
CAISGTRQEGEQYF
>TRBJ2-1|TRBV12-3/TRBV12-4|.|many
TGTGCCAGCAGTCCCCTTAGGACGGGAGATGAGCAGTTCTTC
CASSPLRTGDEQFF
>TRBJ2-1|TRBV27|TRBD2|few
TGTGCCAGCAGGGCTAGCGGGGGGCGGGACCAGTTCTTC
CASRASGGRDQFF
>TRBJ1-1|TRBV12-3/TRBV12-4|.|many
TGTGCCAGCAGTTTAGAGTTTGTTTGTAGAGTGGAAGCTTTCTTT
CASSLEFVCRVEAFF
>TRBJ2-2|TRBV6-5|TRBD1|.
TGTGCCAGCAGGACAGGGGGAGGCACCGGGGAGCTGTTTTTT
CASRTGGGTGELFF
>TRBJ1-1|TRBV7-9|.|many
TGTGCCAGCAGCTTATCCGGGCTCCAGAACACTGAAGCTTTCTTT
CASSLSGLQNTEAFF
>TRBJ2-4|TRBV28|.|many
TGTGCCAGCAGTTTATCCGGGGTCGTCACAGCCAAAAACATTCAGTACTTC
CASSLSGVVTAKNIQYF
>TRBJ1-5|TRBV20-1|.|many
TGCAGTGCTAGAGTCTCAAATAGCAATCAGCCCCAGCATTTT
CSARVSNSNQPQHF
>TRBJ2-1|TRBV12-3/TRBV12-4|.|.
TGTGCCAGCAAGGACGGCAAGGGTTGCCACAATGAGCAGTTCTTC
CASKDGKGCHNEQFF
>TRBJ1-1|TRBV7-9|TRBD1|many
TGTGCCAGCAGCCAGGGGGGGCGGGGCACTGAAGCTTTCTTT
CASSQGGRGTEAFF
>TRBJ1-3|TRBV18|.|.
TGTGCCAGCTCACCAACAGGGAGGAACCCGGGAAACACCATATATTTT
CASSPTGRNPGNTIYF
>TRBJ2-1|TRBV14|TRBD2|many
TGTGCCAGCAGCCAAGATAGGGTTGGACTAGCGAGATACAATGAGCAGTTCTTC
CASSQDRVGLARYNEQFF
>TRBJ2-2|TRBV3-1|.|few
TGTGCCAGCAGCCCAGGATTGGCCGGGGAGCTGTTTTTT
CASSPGLAGELFF
>TRBJ2-7|TRBV3-1|.|many
TGTGCCAGCAGCCAAGGGCACGTTGCCTCCTACGAGCAGTACTTC
CASSQGHVASYEQYF
>TRBJ1-6|TRBV5-1|TRBD1|many
TGCGCCAGCAGCTTCGGCCCGAGACAGGGGGATAATTCACCCCTCCACTTT
CASSFGPRQGDNSPLHF
>TRBJ1-1|TRBV11-2|.|many
TGTGCCAGCCGACTGACCCAAGGGGGCACTGAAGCTTTCTTT
CASRLTQGGTEAFF
>TRBJ2-7|TRBV9|TRBD1|many
TGTGCCAGCAGCGTAGATATGGGGACAGGGGGTTACGAGCAGTACTTC
CASSVDMGTGGYEQYF
>TRBJ2-3|TRBV5-1|.|few
TGCGCCAGCAGCTTGGCATTAGGAAGCACAGATACGCAGTATTTT
CASSLALGSTDTQYF
>TRBJ2-1|TRBV29-1|TRBD2|.
TGCAGCGGAGAGGGTAGCGGGGGCAGCTCCTACAATGAGAAGTTCTTC
CSGEGSGGSSYNEKFF
>TRBJ2-4|TRBV5-1|.|many
TGCGCCAGCAGTTCTGAAGGGGTTGTGGACATTCAGTACTTC
CASSSEGVVDIQYF
>TRBJ2-7|TRBV6-6|.|many
TGTGCCAGCAGCCCCCGGGGCCGCTACGAGCAGTACTTC
CASSPRGRYEQYF
>TRBJ1-5|TRBV7-9|TRBD1|many
TGTGCCAGCAGCCCTGGACAGGGCGGTCTTAGGCAGCCCCAGCATTTT
CASSPGQGGLRQPQHF
>TRBJ1-1|TRBV7-6|.|many
TGTGCCAGCAGCGGAAGTTGGGGGGCTGAAGCTTTCTTT
CASSGSWGAEAFF
>TRBJ2-1|TRBV6-1|.|few
TGTGCCAGCAGTGAGGGGGGTTGGGGCAGGCAGTTCTTC
CASSEGGWGRQFF
>TRBJ2-3|TRBV3-2|.|.
TGTGCCAGCAGCTCAGGGGGTACGCACACAGATACGCAGTATTTT
CASSSGGTHTDTQYF
>TRBJ2-3|TRBV5-1|TRBD2|many
TGCGCCAGCAGCTTCCCTTTGTTCGGCGGGGGGGCCCGGAGCACAGATACGCAGTATTTT
CASSFPLFGGGARSTDTQYF
>TRBJ1-1|TRBV7-2|.|few
TGTGCCAGCAGGCCATTGGGTGGGGGGACTGAAGCTTTCTTT
CASRPLGGGTEAFF
>TRBJ1-1|TRBV2|TRBD1|many
TGTGCCAGCAGACTTACAGGGGGCGCCCGGAACACTGAAGCTTTCTTT
CASRLTGGARNTEAFF